The rows below give T cell receptor beta chains drawn from one sample of a study of post-analysis software for immune sequencing data. TCRdb re-derived calls from the PCR reads in MiXCR, one entry per CDR3 protein. This sample has roughly 200,000 distinct CDR3 sequences, with approximately 28% found just once. Sequenced input: blood. These receptors came from a girl younger than 18 with multiple sclerosis. Each CDR3 is given with its conserved first and last residue. Each record gives: clone size, D gene, J gene, V gene, CDR3 protein, CDR3 DNA. D genes are given only for firm matches. Size is stated for part of the rows, as once, few or many counts, or as a class when the clone is expanded.

many,TRBD1,TRBJ2-3,TRBV7-2,CASSLIGTGKTDTQYF,TGTGCCAGCAGTCTAATCGGGACAGGGAAGACCGATACGCAGTATTTT
many,-,TRBJ2-6,TRBV12-3/TRBV12-4,CASSGRGTGANVLTF,TGTGCCAGCAGCGGAAGGGGGACTGGGGCCAACGTCCTGACTTTC
-,-,TRBJ2-1,TRBV18,CASSPLSSHNEQFF,TGTGCCAGCTCACCGCTCTCCTCCCACAATGAGCAGTTCTTC
few,-,TRBJ1-5,TRBV5-1,CASSYGTDSNQPQHF,TGCGCCAGCAGCTACGGGACGGATAGCAATCAGCCCCAGCATTTT
few,TRBD2,TRBJ2-1,TRBV5-1,CASQRGRAREQFF,TGCGCCAGTCAGCGTGGGAGGGCCCGTGAGCAGTTCTTC
few,-,TRBJ2-7,TRBV28,CASSPRQPPLYEQYF,TGTGCCAGCAGTCCCAGACAGCCACCCCTCTACGAGCAGTACTTC
many,TRBD1,TRBJ2-3,TRBV6-4,CASSDGTGGADTQYF,TGTGCCAGCAGTGACGGGACAGGGGGCGCAGATACGCAGTATTTT
-,-,TRBJ1-2,TRBV5-1,CASSLGGQIYGHTF,TGCGCCAGCAGCTTGGGAGGACAGATCTATGGCCACACCTTC
few,TRBD1,TRBJ1-6,TRBV6-1,CASRRQGENSPLHF,TGTGCCAGCAGACGACAGGGGGAAAATTCACCCCTCCACTTT
few,-,TRBJ2-1,TRBV7-9,CASSLARDYYEQFF,TGTGCCAGCAGCTTAGCGCGCGACTACTATGAGCAGTTCTTC
-,-,TRBJ1-5,TRBV6-4,CARRVGHRNQPQHF,TGTGCCCGCAGGGTGGGACACCGCAATCAGCCCCAGCATTTT
many,-,TRBJ2-7,TRBV9,CASSDSPATYEQYF,TGTGCCAGCAGCGATAGCCCGGCAACCTACGAGCAGTACTTC
many,TRBD1,TRBJ1-2,TRBV29-1,CSAAETGDYGYTF,TGCAGCGCCGCCGAGACAGGGGACTACGGCTACACCTTC
-,-,TRBJ1-2,TRBV5-6,CASSLGGTEFNYGYTF,TGTGCCAGCAGCTTGGGGGGGACGGAATTTAACTATGGCTACACCTTC
many,-,TRBJ2-7,TRBV6-6,CAIRRPSYEQYF,TGTGCCATCCGAAGGCCGTCCTACGAGCAGTACTTC
-,-,TRBJ2-4,TRBV7-8,CASSVKTSQNIQYF,TGTGCCAGCAGCGTAAAAACGAGCCAAAACATTCAGTACTTC
many,-,TRBJ2-7,TRBV20-1,CSARDNYEQYF,TGCAGTGCTAGAGACAACTACGAGCAGTACTTC
few,-,TRBJ1-2,TRBV11-2,CASSPRTMLGQISGYTF,TGTGCCAGCAGCCCCCGGACTATGTTGGGGCAAATTAGCGGCTACACCTTC
-,-,TRBJ2-3,TRBV20-1,CRARKGDTQYF,TGCAGAGCAAGGAAGGGGGATACGCAGTATTTT
-,-,TRBJ1-2,TRBV12-3/TRBV12-4,CASSLGDGYTF,TGTGCCAGCAGTTTAGGGGATGGCTACACCTTC
few,-,TRBJ2-5,TRBV24-1,CATSDSRGAAETQYF,TGTGCCACCAGTGATTCCCGGGGGGCGGCGGAGACCCAGTACTTC
few,TRBD1,TRBJ1-2,TRBV15,CATSRERTGGYGYTF,TGTGCCACCAGCAGAGAACGGACAGGGGGCTATGGCTACACCTTC
many,TRBD2,TRBJ2-7,TRBV7-9,CASLAESSYEQYF,TGTGCCAGCCTAGCGGAAAGCTCCTACGAGCAGTACTTC